This entry lists 23 T cell receptor beta chains sequenced from one sample in a study of T cell responses to AZD1222 COVID-19 vaccine (dated by TCRdb to 2020 to 2023). The library was built by means of the immunoSEQ multiplex PCR assay. What TCRdb holds here is the immuneACCESS table cut down to in-frame rearrangements. Part of the clones is not present; checked against another copy, under half of the missing clones reflect an unresolved V gene, and the others are unexplained. In all, the sample holds roughly 180,000 clones, and roughly nine tenths of those were seen once. Of the sample, under 2% falls within the top ten clones. Taken with the paper, the label for time point translates to: about 28 days (+/-7) after the second vaccine dose. The sequences come from peripheral blood, collected 28 days after the second AZD1222 dose. All receptors derive from an adult who received the AZD1222 COVID-19 vaccine.

The rearrangement uses TRBV11-2 and TRBJ2-7; D unclear. Germline CDR1 and CDR2: SGHAT and FQNNGV. V was clipped by 7 bases and J by 1 base, with 8 bases between them. CDR3 length equals 12 residues. CDR3 protein: CASTAVSYEQYF. DNA of the CDR3: TGTGCCAGCACGGCGGTTTCCTACGAGCAGTACTTC.

The genes are TRBV24-1 and TRBJ1-2, with D uncertain. Germline V gene sequence: CDR1 KGHDR, CDR2 SFDVKD. This CDR3 has 13 residues. Trimming took off 0 bases at V and 6 bases at J, with 7 bases between the two ends. CDR3 DNA sequence: TGTGCCACCAGTGATTTGCATGGGAATGGCTACACCTTC. It is translated as CATSDLHGNGYTF.

V gene TRBV12-3 or TRBV12-4 combines with J gene TRBJ1-2, with D tentatively TRBD1 (5 bases). The CDR3 loop spans 13 amino acids. V lost 6 bases, J lost 6 bases, and 14 bases lay in between. CDR3 sequence reads: CASSQGRGNGYTF. The CDR3 DNA sequence: TGTGCCAGCAGCCAGGGACGAGGAAATGGCTACACCTTC.

The chain uses TRBV19 and TRBJ2-3; D may correspond to TRBD1 or TRBD2 (5 bases each). CDR1 is LNHDA and CDR2 is SQIVND in the germline V gene (reference sequence). Trimming cost V 6 bases and J 4 bases, with 17 bases left between them. The CDR3 runs 15 residues. This CDR3 reads CASSQPGTYPDTQYF. Here the CDR3 DNA reads TGTGCCAGTAGCCAACCTGGGACGTACCCAGATACGCAGTATTTT.

CDR3 coding DNA: TGTGCCAGCAGCTCAACCGTACTAGCGGGAGGGTTGGAGACCCAGTACTTC. It encodes CASSSTVLAGGLETQYF. The chain combines TRBV11-2 with TRBJ2-5, with TRBD2 matching over 13 bases. Germline CDR1 and CDR2: SGHAT and FQNNGV. The junction had 10 bases not matched to a gene; V was cut back by 4 bases and J by 5 bases. The CDR3 consists of 17 residues.

The chain carries TRBV30 and TRBJ2-7; 10 positions agree with TRBD1. The CDR3 sequence is 13 residues long. Germline values: CDR1 GTSNPN, CDR2 SVGIG (reference sequence). The junction had 9 bases not matched to a gene; V was cut back by 7 bases and J by 6 bases. DNA for the CDR3: TGTGCCTTCCGGGACAGGGGTTTGGGCGAGCAGTACTTC. Protein: CAFRDRGLGEQYF.

This rearrangement joins TRBV4-2 to TRBJ1-2; D is perhaps TRBD1 (5 bases). The germline V and J ends were trimmed by 2 bases and 10 bases, with 14 bases remaining between them. This CDR3 comprises 13 residues. Germline CDR1 reads LGHNA; CDR2 reads YNFKEQ. The CDR3 sequence is CASSQPLSRDYTF. The CDR3 nucleotides read TGTGCCAGCAGCCAACCCCTGAGCAGGGACTACACCTTC.

The V call is TRBV27, the J call TRBJ2-5; TRBD2 aligns across 7 bases. V was clipped by 5 bases and J by 4 bases; unmatched bases: 7. Looked up from germline, CDR1 is MNHEY and CDR2 is SMNVEV (reference sequence). The CDR3 extends over 14 amino acids. The CDR3 nucleotides read TGTGCCAGCAGTAAAAGGACTAGAGGAGAGACCCAGTACTTC. Its protein product is CASSKRTRGETQYF.

The gene calls are TRBV20-1 and TRBJ2-7, with 12 nucleotides matching TRBD2. Trimming took 3 bases from V and 2 from J; bases not matched to a gene: 14. The CDR3 extends over 18 amino acids. Germline V gives CDR1 DFQATT, CDR2 SNEGSKA (reference sequence). CDR3 coding DNA: TGCAGTGCTAGTTCTGACCTACCTAGCGGGGGGGCCGCCTACGAGCAGTACTTC. Translating it yields CSASSDLPSGGAAYEQYF.

The chain has TRBV6-5 and TRBJ2-7; D is undetermined. Germline V gives CDR1 MNHEY, CDR2 SVGAGI. The CDR3 runs 15 residues. V was pared by 6 bases and J by 0 bases, with 15 bases between. This chain's CDR3 is CASSRLPRSSYEQYF. The CDR3 DNA reads as TGTGCCAGCAGCCGACTCCCGAGGAGCTCCTACGAGCAGTACTTC.

The V gene is TRBV10-3, the J gene TRBJ1-2; tentative D call: TRBD1 (5 bases). This CDR3 has 13 amino acids. The germline CDR1 and CDR2 sequences are ENHRY and SYGVKD. Trimming removed 2 bases from V and 2 bases from J, with 6 bases in between. The CDR3 is CAISEGHNYGYTF. For the CDR3, the DNA is TGTGCCATCAGTGAGGGACACAACTATGGCTACACCTTC.

The chain employs TRBV12-3 or TRBV12-4 and TRBJ1-2; D gene uncertain. The CDR3 extends over 13 amino acids. Trimming pared 2 bases from V and 1 base from J, leaving 5 bases between. This CDR3 is CASSLLRNYGYTF. The CDR3 DNA sequence: TGTGCCAGCAGTTTATTACGTAACTATGGCTACACCTTC.

The rearrangement uses TRBV25-1 and TRBJ1-2; a possible D gene is TRBD1 (6 bases). The germline CDR1 and CDR2 sequences are MGHDK and SYGVNS. The CDR3 spans 14 residues. The V end lost 2 bases, the J end lost 3 bases, and 10 bases lay between the germline ends. In DNA form, the CDR3 reads TGTGCCAGCAGTGAACGACAGGACCACTATGGCTACACCTTC. It specifies CASSERQDHYGYTF.

The gene calls are TRBV6-1 and TRBJ2-1; D is perhaps TRBD2 (7 bases). V was shortened by 11 bases and J by 6 bases, with 20 bases between the two germline ends. This CDR3 is built from 14 residues. Germline V lookup: CDR1 MNHNS, CDR2 SASEGT. CDR3 loop: CAVVKGGRSNEQFF. CDR3 coding DNA: TGTGCCGTCGTAAAGGGGGGGAGATCCAATGAGCAGTTCTTC.

This clone was seen only once. The chain carries TRBV6-5 and TRBJ1-5; the match to TRBD1 covers 8 bases. V trimming: 10 bases; J trimming: 7 bases; junction bases outside the gene matches: 15. The CDR3 loop spans 15 amino acids. CDR1 MNHEY and CDR2 SVGAGI come from the germline V gene. The CDR3 DNA reads TGTGCCACCAGGCCAGGGGGCGGGGGGCAGCAGCCCCAGCATTTT. Its protein is CATRPGGGGQQPQHF.

The chain carries TRBV3-1 (or the pseudogene TRBV3-2) and TRBJ2-3; the D gene is possibly TRBD1 (6 bases). The germline gives CDR1 LGHDT, CDR2 YNNKEL (reference sequence). CDR3 length: 14 residues. V was shortened by 1 base and J by 2 bases, with 7 bases between the two germline ends. CDR3 sequence reads: CASSQGTVTDTQYF. The DNA of the CDR3 is TGTGCCAGCAGCCAAGGGACAGTCACAGATACGCAGTATTTT.

The genes are TRBV15 and TRBJ2-1, with D possibly matching TRBD2 (7 bases). Germline loops: CDR1 LNHNV, CDR2 YYDKDF (reference sequence). CDR3 length equals 18 residues. Trimming stripped 3 bases from V and 1 base from J, with 19 bases between. The CDR3 nucleotides are TGTGCCACCAGCAGGGAGGGGGGGCGCTTTTTTTCCTACAATGAGCAGTTCTTC. Translation gives CATSREGGRFFSYNEQFF.

V gene TRBV18 combines with J gene TRBJ1-3, with D possibly being TRBD1 (5 bases). The CDR3 has 17 residues. Trimming removed 2 bases from V and 0 bases from J, with 14 bases in between. CDR1 KGHSH and CDR2 LQKENI come from the germline V gene. The CDR3 loop reads CASSPTGLSSSGNTIYF. As DNA, the CDR3 is TGTGCCAGCTCACCAACGGGACTCTCGAGCTCTGGAAACACCATATATTTT.

This clone was counted a single time. V and J are TRBV27 and TRBJ1-5; D not resolved. The germline V and J ends were trimmed by 8 bases and 5 bases, with 7 bases remaining between them. Germline V gene lookup returns CDR1 MNHEY and CDR2 SMNVEV (reference sequence). The CDR3 contains 11 residues. CDR3 region: CASGLDQPQHF. The CDR3 DNA sequence: TGTGCCAGCGGATTGGATCAGCCCCAGCATTTT.

The genes are TRBV11-2 and TRBJ2-7; possible D gene TRBD1, 5 bases. CDR3 length: 17 residues. Trimming removed 1 base at V and 0 bases at J, with 16 bases between. Germline CDR1 SGHAT, CDR2 FQNNGV. The CDR3 is CASSLALGSQGSYEQYF. The CDR3, as DNA: TGTGCCAGCAGCTTAGCTCTCGGCTCTCAGGGCTCCTACGAGCAGTACTTC.

The table lists this clone with a count of one. The V gene is TRBV18, the J gene TRBJ1-2; D may be TRBD1 (6 bases). The CDR3 loop spans 13 amino acids. V shed 2 bases and J shed 6 bases, with 10 bases lying between them. CDR1 KGHSH and CDR2 LQKENI come from the germline V gene. CDR3 protein: CASSPGGANGYTF. As DNA, the CDR3 is TGTGCCAGCTCACCAGGGGGCGCAAATGGCTACACCTTC.

This chain joins TRBV6-5 and TRBJ2-2; D uncertain. Germline V lookup: CDR1 MNHEY, CDR2 SVGAGI. The CDR3 totals 15 residues. The V end was cut by 3 bases, the J end by 5 bases, with 13 bases between. CDR3 DNA sequence: TGTGCCAGCAGTTATCGCCGACAACCAACCGGGGAGCTGTTTTTT. It codes for CASSYRRQPTGELFF.

The CDR3 DNA reads TGCGCCAGCAGCCACTTCCCGGGGACAGCCCTTAACACCGGGGAGCTGTTTTTT. Protein sequence: CASSHFPGTALNTGELFF. The chain joins TRBV4-1 to TRBJ2-2, with TRBD1 identical over 7 bases. The V segment lost 3 bases and the J segment 2 bases; nucleotides outside the gene matches: 12. The CDR3 totals 18 residues. CDR1 and CDR2 (germline): MGHRA, YSYEKL.